A single sample is the source of the 19 T cell receptor beta chains below, sequenced in a study of vaccination and CD4 T cells after COVID-19. For these TCRs, the target antigens are not known. With the Oncomine TCR Beta short-read assay, DNA from cultured CD4+ T cells was sequenced. TCRdb reanalysed the PCR reads using MiXCR and keeps one entry per CDR3 protein. In the table there are over 12,000 distinct CDR3 sequences, 48% of which are singletons. The sample's treatment: roughly 10-day PBMC culture with coronavirus spike peptide pools or control peptides (ViraFEST assay). The sequenced sample consisted of CD4+ T cells from blood, cultured in vitro. Receptor source: a human donor who had recovered from COVID-19.

This clonotype was counted only a few times. The gene calls are TRBV27 and TRBJ2-2, with TRBD1 matching over 11 bases. This CDR3 has 15 amino acids. Germline V lookup: CDR1 MNHEY, CDR2 SMNVEV (reference sequence). After removal of 4 bases from V and 4 bases from J, the junction contained 2 bases not matched to a gene. CDR3: CASSWDRGVTGELFF. For the CDR3, the DNA is TGTGCCAGCAGTTGGGACAGGGGGGTCACCGGGGAGCTGTTTTTT.

This chain links TRBV6-1 with TRBJ1-2; the D gene is possibly TRBD1 (5 bases). Germline-derived CDR1 and CDR2 are MNHNS and SASEGT. Trimming removed 6 bases from V and 7 bases from J, with 18 bases in between. The CDR3 contains 14 residues. CDR3: CASRGMGGGGGYTF. CDR3 nucleotides: TGTGCCAGCAGGGGGATGGGGGGGGGAGGTGGCTACACCTTC.

Details on this clonotype: The junction departs from germline at one end; a sequencing error may be responsible. The chain links TRBV20-1 to TRBJ1-1; no reliable D call. This CDR3 contains 12 residues. Germline CDR1 is DFQATT and CDR2 is SNEGSKA (reference sequence). The CDR3 protein is CSAKAGRTEALF. The CDR3 coding sequence is TGCAGTGCTAAGGCCGGGCGAACTGAAGCTCTCTTT.

This clonotype was counted only a few times. The chain has TRBV20-1 and TRBJ1-6, with no clear D. The CDR3 runs 15 residues. Germline CDR1 DFQATT, CDR2 SNEGSKA (reference sequence). The V gene lost 3 bases and the J gene lost 0 bases, with 9 bases spanning the gap. Here the CDR3 reads CSARHGSSYNSPLHF. CDR3 nucleotide sequence: TGCAGTGCTAGGCACGGGAGCTCCTATAATTCACCCCTCCACTTT.

V and J are TRBV20-1 and TRBJ2-3; weak D call: TRBD1 (5 bases). Trimming took 1 base from V and 1 from J, leaving 15 bases between them. In germline, CDR1 is DFQATT, CDR2 SNEGSKA (reference sequence). The length of the CDR3 is 16 residues. Here the CDR3 DNA reads TGCAGTGCTAGAGTCCCCCAGGGATTGGGCACAGATACGCAGTATTTT. It encodes CSARVPQGLGTDTQYF.

V and J are TRBV6-5 and TRBJ2-1; TRBD1 is a possible D gene (5 bases). Germline assignment: CDR1 MNHEY and CDR2 SVGAGI. The CDR3 extends over 13 amino acids. The ends were cut back, 4 bases at V and 4 bases at J, with 8 bases in the middle. Here the CDR3 reads CASSLTDYNEQFF. The CDR3 region has the DNA TGTGCCAGCAGTTTGACAGATTACAATGAGCAGTTCTTC.

V and J are TRBV7-2 and TRBJ1-5; D possibly corresponds to TRBD1 (6 bases). CDR1 SGHTA and CDR2 FQGNSA come from the germline V gene. The CDR3 runs to 15 residues. Trimming removed 5 bases from V and 0 bases from J, with 11 bases in between. The CDR3 sequence is CASSQGHNSNQPQHF. In DNA, the CDR3 is TGTGCCAGCAGCCAGGGACACAATAGCAATCAGCCCCAGCATTTT.

CDR3 loop: CASSIVSTSGRYNEQFF. DNA of the CDR3: TGTGCCAGTAGTATAGTCTCGACTAGCGGGAGGTACAATGAGCAGTTCTTC. This chain connects TRBV19 to TRBJ2-1, with 13 bases aligning to TRBD2. Per the germline V gene, CDR1 is LNHDA and CDR2 is SQIVND (reference sequence). The V segment lost 1 base and the J segment 4 bases; nucleotides outside the gene matches: 4. The CDR3 is 17 residues long.

The count of this clonotype is one. V and J are TRBV19 and TRBJ2-7; the match to TRBD1 covers 10 bases. V shed 4 bases and J 7 bases; nucleotides not matched to a gene: 7. The CDR3 is 14 residues long. Germline V gene data show CDR1 as LNHDA and CDR2 as SQIVND (reference sequence). The CDR3 protein is CASSKGQGMGEQYF. As DNA, the CDR3 is TGTGCCAGTAGTAAGGGACAGGGGATGGGGGAGCAGTACTTC.

The chain employs TRBV6-1 and TRBJ2-2; tentative D call: TRBD1 (6 bases). CDR1 and CDR2 from the germline V gene are MNHNS and SASEGT. CDR3 length equals 15 residues. Deletions cut 6 bases from V and 2 bases from J, with 13 bases between. CDR3 loop: CASRGAGPNTGELFF. DNA for the CDR3: TGTGCCAGCAGGGGGGCAGGGCCAAACACCGGGGAGCTGTTTTTT.

This clonotype was detected once. The CDR3 region is CASSNYRVPRNEKLFF. CDR3 DNA sequence: TGTGCCAGCAGCAACTACAGGGTGCCGCGGAATGAAAAACTGTTTTTT. The rearrangement uses TRBV7-8 and TRBJ1-4; TRBD1 is a possible D gene (6 bases). The CDR3 covers 16 residues. Germline V gene data show CDR1 as SGHVS and CDR2 as FQNEAQ. V was pared by 5 bases and J by 5 bases, with 18 bases between. The entire variable domain, with the rest obtained from reference TRBV7-8 and TRBJ1-4, is as follows: GAGVSQSPRYKVAKRGQDVALRCDPISGHVSLFWYQQALGQGPEFLTYFQNEAQLDKSGLPSDRFFAERPEGSVSTLKIQRTQQEDSAVYLCASSNYRVPRNEKLFFGSGTQLSVL.

The chain carries TRBV7-6 and TRBJ2-7; D is perhaps TRBD2 (5 bases). The V gene lost 5 bases and the J gene lost 5 bases, with 22 bases spanning the gap. The germline CDR1 and CDR2 sequences are SGHVS and FNYEAQ. CDR3 length: 16 amino acids. CDR3 sequence: CASSQRRAQHGDEQYF. The CDR3 bases are TGTGCCAGCAGCCAACGGCGGGCCCAGCATGGAGACGAGCAGTACTTC.

This clonotype was observed a few times. The chain is built from TRBV6-1 and TRBJ2-3; TRBD1 matches at 7 bases. The V gene end was trimmed by 6 bases and the J gene end by 0 bases; junction bases not matched to a gene: 18. CDR1 is MNHNS, CDR2 SASEGT, per germline. The CDR3 totals 19 residues. The CDR3 region is CASSLGQTASTTSTDTQYF. CDR3 nucleotides: TGTGCCAGCAGCCTGGGACAGACTGCATCAACTACTAGCACAGATACGCAGTATTTT.

This clonotype was detected only a few times. The chain links TRBV29-1 to TRBJ1-1; D might be TRBD1 (6 bases). Germline-derived CDR1 and CDR2 are SQVTM and ANQGSEA. The CDR3 is 14 amino acids. In DNA, the CDR3 is TGCACCAGCTTCCCCGGGACATCGAACACTGAAGCTTTCTTT. As protein: CTSFPGTSNTEAFF.

There are a few counts of this clonotype. This chain uses TRBV15 with TRBJ1-6; D is unclear. Germline V CDR1 and CDR2: LNHNV, YYDKDF (reference sequence). This CDR3 contains 12 residues. V was trimmed by 1 base and J by 8 bases, leaving 3 bases between them. The CDR3 bases are TGTGCCACCAGCAGAGCAGATTCACCCCTCCACTTT. Its translation is CATSRADSPLHF.

The chain employs TRBV12-3 or TRBV12-4 and TRBJ1-2; possibly TRBD1 for D (5 bases). V was trimmed by 4 bases and J by 7 bases, leaving 13 bases between them. The CDR3 is 13 residues long. CDR3 sequence (DNA): TGTGCCAGCAGTTCGGGACGACGGACTGGCTACACCTTC. This sequence encodes CASSSGRRTGYTF.

J is TRBJ2-2 and V is TRBV9, with 13 positions matching TRBD2. The V gene end was trimmed by 4 bases and the J gene end by 6 bases; junction bases not matched to a gene: 6. The germline gives CDR1 SGDLS, CDR2 YYNGEE. This CDR3 comprises 16 residues. The CDR3 DNA sequence: TGTGCCAGCAGCCCAGGACTAGCGGGAGTCCCCGGGGAGCTGTTTTTT. Residues: CASSPGLAGVPGELFF.

The rearrangement uses TRBV18 and TRBJ1-1; possibly TRBD1 for D (5 bases). The CDR3 is 15 residues long. CDR1 and CDR2 from the germline V gene are KGHSH and LQKENI. Trimming shortened V by 3 bases and J by 4 bases, and 15 bases separated the two germline ends. CDR3 nucleotide sequence: TGTGCCAGCTCACCCCTCCTGGGGCTGAGCACTGAAGCTTTCTTT. It codes for CASSPLLGLSTEAFF.

V usage is TRBV6-5 and J usage is TRBJ2-2; tentatively, D is TRBD2 (6 bases). V shed 2 bases and J shed 7 bases, with 11 bases lying between them. From germline, CDR1 is MNHEY and CDR2 SVGAGI. This CDR3 comprises 14 residues. The CDR3 loop reads CASSYRRDGGELFF. The CDR3 DNA reads as TGTGCCAGCAGTTACCGGCGGGATGGCGGGGAGCTGTTTTTT.